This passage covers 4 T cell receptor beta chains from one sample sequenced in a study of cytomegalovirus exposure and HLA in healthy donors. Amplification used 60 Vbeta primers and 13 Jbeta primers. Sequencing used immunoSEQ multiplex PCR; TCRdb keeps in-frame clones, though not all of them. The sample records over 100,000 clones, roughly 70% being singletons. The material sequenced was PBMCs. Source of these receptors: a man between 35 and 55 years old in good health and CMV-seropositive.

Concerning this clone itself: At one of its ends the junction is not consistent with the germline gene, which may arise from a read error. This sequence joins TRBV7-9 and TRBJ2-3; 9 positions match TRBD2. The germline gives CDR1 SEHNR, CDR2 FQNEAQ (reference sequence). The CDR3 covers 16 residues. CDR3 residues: CSSSPPASGNTDTQYF. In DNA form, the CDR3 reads TGTTCCAGCAGCCCCCCGGCTAGCGGGAACACAGATACGCAGTATTTT.

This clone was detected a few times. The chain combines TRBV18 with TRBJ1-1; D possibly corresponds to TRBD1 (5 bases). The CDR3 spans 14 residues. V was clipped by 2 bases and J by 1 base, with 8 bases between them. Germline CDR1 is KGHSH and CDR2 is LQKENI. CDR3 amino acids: CASSPGQGNTEAFF. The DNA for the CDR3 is TGTGCCAGCTCACCAGGGCAGGGGAACACTGAAGCTTTCTTT.

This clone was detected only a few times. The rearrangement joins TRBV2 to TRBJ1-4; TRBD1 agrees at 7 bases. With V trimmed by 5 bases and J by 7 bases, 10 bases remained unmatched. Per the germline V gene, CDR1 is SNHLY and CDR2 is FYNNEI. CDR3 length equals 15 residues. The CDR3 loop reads CASSSDREDSEKLFF. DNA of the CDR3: TGTGCCAGCAGTTCAGACAGGGAAGATAGTGAAAAACTGTTTTTT.

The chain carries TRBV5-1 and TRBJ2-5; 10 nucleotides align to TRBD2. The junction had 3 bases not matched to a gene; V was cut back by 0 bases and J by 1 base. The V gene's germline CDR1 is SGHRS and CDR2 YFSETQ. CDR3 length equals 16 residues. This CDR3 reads CASSLAPSGGQETQYF. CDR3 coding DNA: TGCGCCAGCAGCTTGGCCCCTAGCGGGGGCCAAGAGACCCAGTACTTC.